Below are 29 T cell receptor beta chains sequenced from a single sample in a study of PD-1 blockade in classical Hodgkin lymphoma. This table comes from immunoSEQ multiplex PCR, and its TCRdb copy is limited to in-frame clones, with some not included. The sample shows approximately 50,000 clones, roughly 73% of them seen only once. Exposure to brentuximab vedotin varied, and each patient had relapsed following autologous stem cell transplantation. The sequencing used peripheral blood mononuclear cells (PBMCs), collected before the second cycle of nivolumab. These receptors were obtained from a human donor with classical Hodgkin lymphoma.

CDR3: CASSPPVGLNTEAFF. DNA of the CDR3: TGTGCCAGCTCACCACCGGTAGGCTTGAACACTGAAGCTTTCTTT. This rearrangement joins TRBV18 to TRBJ1-1; no clear D gene. Germline V gene data show CDR1 as KGHSH and CDR2 as LQKENI. Trimming cost V 0 bases and J 0 bases, with 8 bases left between them. The CDR3 length is 15 residues.

The chain joins TRBV6-1 to TRBJ1-4, with D possibly matching TRBD1 (6 bases). CDR3 length equals 17 residues. The V end lost 4 bases, the J end lost 0 bases, and 15 bases lay between the germline ends. Germline CDR1 is MNHNS and CDR2 is SASEGT. The CDR3 DNA reads TGTGCCAGCAGTGCGAACAGGGATCTGACAACTAATGAAAAACTGTTTTTT. Its protein product is CASSANRDLTTNEKLFF.

The rearrangement uses TRBV15 and TRBJ2-7, with 8 bases lining up with TRBD2. Germline values: CDR1 LNHNV, CDR2 YYDKDF (reference sequence). V gave up 4 bases and J gave up 0 bases; unmatched junction bases: 17. The CDR3 runs 19 residues. CDR3 region: CATSKGLAGGTRSSYEQYF. In DNA, the CDR3 is TGTGCCACCAGCAAAGGCCTCGCGGGAGGCACAAGGAGCTCCTACGAGCAGTACTTC. Drawing the rest from reference TRBV15 and TRBJ2-7, the complete variable domain is DAMVIQNPRYQVTQFGKPVTLSCSQTLNHNVMYWYQQKSSQAPKLLFHYYDKDFNNEADTPDNFQSRRPNTSFCFLDIRSPGLGDTAMYLCATSKGLAGGTRSSYEQYFGPGTRLTVT.

The chain combines TRBV7-2 with TRBJ2-5; D uncertain. The CDR3 loop spans 13 amino acids. Trimming cost V 4 bases and J 5 bases, with 11 bases left between them. The germline CDR1 and CDR2 sequences are SGHTA and FQGNSA. This CDR3 reads CASSSVGFETQYF. DNA for the CDR3: TGTGCCAGCAGCTCGGTCGGTTTCGAGACCCAGTACTTC. The whole variable domain, remainder taken from reference TRBV7-2 and TRBJ2-5, is GAGVSQSPSNKVTEKGKDVELRCDPISGHTALYWYRQSLGQGLEFLIYFQGNSAPDKSGLPSDRFSAERTGGSVSTLTIQRTQQEDSAVYLCASSSVGFETQYFGPGTRLLVL.

This clone was counted a few times. The chain has TRBV7-9 and TRBJ2-1; D is possibly TRBD2 (5 bases). Trimming left V 11 bases short and J 0 bases short, with 14 bases between. CDR1 is SEHNR, CDR2 FQNEAQ, per germline (reference sequence). This CDR3 has 14 residues. The CDR3 region has the DNA TGTGCCTACCGGGAAGCGGTCTCCTACAATGAGCAGTTCTTC. Protein sequence: CAYREAVSYNEQFF.

This chain connects TRBV6-1 to TRBJ1-1, with 9 bases identical to TRBD1. After removal of 4 bases from V and 5 bases from J, the junction contained 8 bases not matched to a gene. This CDR3 contains 15 residues. Germline V lookup: CDR1 MNHNS, CDR2 SASEGT. CDR3 in amino acids: CASSGSGTGRTEAFF. The CDR3 nucleotides read TGTGCCAGCAGTGGTTCCGGGACAGGGAGGACTGAAGCTTTCTTT.

This clone was seen only a few times. This rearrangement joins TRBV14 to TRBJ2-7, with 11 bases lining up with TRBD2. V lost 4 bases to trimming and J lost 3 bases; unmatched junction nucleotides: 2. The CDR3 has 14 residues. Germline values: CDR1 SGHDN, CDR2 FVKESK. This CDR3 reads CASSLTSGGYEQYF. In DNA, the CDR3 is TGTGCCAGCAGCCTAACTAGCGGGGGCTACGAGCAGTACTTC.

The V and J genes are TRBV6-4 and TRBJ2-2, with D tentatively TRBD1 (5 bases). The germline gives CDR1 MRHNA, CDR2 SNTAGT. The CDR3 spans 14 residues. Trimming took 6 bases from V and 2 from J, leaving 10 bases between them. The CDR3 bases are TGTGCCAGCAGCCCGCAGGGAAACACCGGGGAGCTGTTTTTT. Translation gives CASSPQGNTGELFF.

This clone was observed a handful of times. The chain uses TRBV6-5 and TRBJ2-5; possible D gene TRBD1, 5 bases. Germline CDR1 reads MNHEY; CDR2 reads SVGAGI. CDR3 length equals 14 residues. V lost 7 bases to trimming and J lost 1 base, with 13 bases between them. This CDR3 is CASIPDRTQETQYF. The CDR3 coding sequence is TGTGCCAGCATTCCCGACAGAACCCAAGAGACCCAGTACTTC.

This chain links TRBV9 with TRBJ2-7, with TRBD2 matching over 7 bases. The germline V gene encodes CDR1 SGDLS and CDR2 YYNGEE. The CDR3 is made up of 14 amino acids. V shed 0 bases, J shed 4 bases, and the junction held 4 bases outside the gene matches. The CDR3 loop reads CASSVGDYSYEQYF. The CDR3 DNA is TGTGCCAGCAGCGTAGGGGACTATTCGTACGAGCAGTACTTC.

The V gene is TRBV15, the J gene TRBJ1-6, with D maybe TRBD1 (5 bases). The V end was cut by 1 base, the J end by 7 bases, with 8 bases between. CDR1 and CDR2 from the germline V gene are LNHNV and YYDKDF (reference sequence). This CDR3 region has 14 residues. In nucleotides, the CDR3 is TGTGCCACCAGCAGAGCCGGGACGAATTCACCCCTCCACTTT. It specifies CATSRAGTNSPLHF.

V and J are TRBV27 and TRBJ1-5, with D unclear. Between the trimmed V and J ends, which lost 5 bases and 2 bases, there was a span of 10 bases. This CDR3 spans 14 amino acids. Germline CDR1 MNHEY, CDR2 SMNVEV (reference sequence). The CDR3 region is CASSPKHGNQPQHF. The CDR3 DNA follows: TGTGCCAGCAGTCCCAAACACGGCAATCAGCCCCAGCATTTT.

The chain joins TRBV7-9 to TRBJ1-3; no firm D call. Per germline, CDR1 SEHNR and CDR2 FQNEAQ (reference sequence). Trimming pared 6 bases from V and 4 bases from J, leaving 16 bases between. The CDR3 length is 15 residues. The CDR3 loop is CASSSPPPGGNTIYF. Written as DNA, the CDR3 is TGTGCCAGCAGTTCCCCACCCCCGGGGGGAAACACCATATATTTT.

This clone was picked up one time. The V gene is TRBV7-9, the J gene TRBJ1-2, with D uncertain. The CDR3 consists of 14 residues. V shed 5 bases and J shed 4 bases, with 14 bases lying between them. The V gene's germline CDR1 is SEHNR and CDR2 FQNEAQ (reference sequence). In DNA form, the CDR3 reads TGTGCCAGCAGCATCACAGAGATGGGCTATGGCTACACCTTC. Its translation: CASSITEMGYGYTF. Drawing the rest from reference TRBV7-9 and TRBJ1-2, the complete variable domain is DTGVSQNPRHKITKRGQNVTFRCDPISEHNRLYWYRQTLGQGPEFLTYFQNEAQLEKSRLLSDRFSAERPKGSFSTLEIQRTEQGDSAMYLCASSITEMGYGYTFGSGTRLTVV.

The chain uses TRBV6-5 and TRBJ2-1; D unresolved. The CDR3 is 13 residues long. The V end lost 0 bases, the J end lost 12 bases, and 12 bases lay between the germline ends. CDR1 is MNHEY, CDR2 SVGAGI, per germline. The CDR3 bases are TGTGCCAGCAGTTACTCGAATAAGGAAGGGCAGTTCTTC. Encoded protein: CASSYSNKEGQFF.

This chain links TRBV5-1 with TRBJ1-1; D gene ambiguous. The CDR3 totals 14 residues. The germline CDR1 and CDR2 sequences are SGHRS and YFSETQ. With 4 bases removed from V and 1 base from J, the gap between germline ends came to 11 bases. CDR3 DNA: TGCGCCAGCAGCCAACGTATGGGGAACACTGAAGCTTTCTTT. This codes for CASSQRMGNTEAFF.

This clone was found many times. This chain connects TRBV27 to TRBJ2-7, with 8 bases lining up with TRBD1. The CDR3 runs 15 residues. Germline CDR1 is MNHEY and CDR2 is SMNVEV (reference sequence). The trim removed 4 bases at V and 3 bases at J, leaving 8 bases unmatched. For the CDR3, the DNA is TGTGCCAGCAGTTCTACCGGGACAGGTCGCTACGAGCAGTACTTC. Protein sequence: CASSSTGTGRYEQYF.

In its sample, this clone was seen a few times. Different DNA sequences within this sample yield the same CDR3. J is TRBJ1-1 and V is TRBV9, with D possibly matching TRBD1 (6 bases). V was shortened by 0 bases and J by 0 bases, with 9 bases between the two germline ends. This CDR3 spans 15 amino acids. CDR1 SGDLS and CDR2 YYNGEE come from the germline V gene. The CDR3 sequence is CASSVAGQLNTEAFF. The CDR3, as DNA: TGTGCCAGCAGCGTAGCCGGACAGCTGAACACTGAAGCTTTCTTT.

The genes are TRBV6-6 and TRBJ2-2; D might be TRBD2 (5 bases). CDR3 length: 14 amino acids. Trimming removed 6 bases at V and 2 bases at J, with 10 bases between. Germline-derived CDR1 and CDR2 are MNHNY and SVGAGI (reference sequence). The CDR3 DNA is TGTGCCAGCAGCTGGACTGCAAACACCGGGGAGCTGTTTTTT. This encodes CASSWTANTGELFF.

V gene TRBV6-5 combines with J gene TRBJ1-3; no firm D call. This CDR3 contains 12 residues. Germline loops: CDR1 MNHEY, CDR2 SVGAGI. V was trimmed by 11 bases and J by 4 bases, leaving 12 bases between them. This chain's CDR3 is CAVQSSGNTIYF. The CDR3, as DNA: TGTGCCGTCCAGTCGTCCGGAAACACCATATATTTT.

The rearrangement uses TRBV19 and TRBJ1-3; D unresolved. The germline CDR1 and CDR2 sequences are LNHDA and SQIVND (reference sequence). CDR3 length equals 15 residues. With 9 bases removed from V and 2 bases from J, the gap between germline ends came to 17 bases. The chain's CDR3 is CASIRSGGPGNTIYF. CDR3 DNA sequence: TGTGCCAGCATCCGGAGCGGAGGGCCTGGAAACACCATATATTTT. The variable domain in full, with the rest retrieved from reference TRBV19 and TRBJ1-3, is DGGITQSPKYLFRKEGQNVTLSCEQNLNHDAMYWYRQDPGQGLRLIYYSQIVNDFQKGDIAEGYSVSREKKESFPLTVTSAQKNPTAFYLCASIRSGGPGNTIYFGEGSWLTVV.

This clone showed up just once. The chain is built from TRBV19 and TRBJ2-6; D tentatively fits TRBD1 or TRBD2 (6 bases each). Trimming left V 5 bases short and J 1 base short, with 12 bases between. This CDR3 has 16 residues. Germline values: CDR1 LNHDA, CDR2 SQIVND (reference sequence). The CDR3, as DNA: TGTGCCAGTAGTCCCATAGGGGGGTCTGGGGCCAACGTCCTGACTTTC. As protein: CASSPIGGSGANVLTF. Combining the CDR3 with reference TRBV19 and TRBJ2-6 gives the whole variable domain DGGITQSPKYLFRKEGQNVTLSCEQNLNHDAMYWYRQDPGQGLRLIYYSQIVNDFQKGDIAEGYSVSREKKESFPLTVTSAQKNPTAFYLCASSPIGGSGANVLTFGAGSRLTVL.

The chain carries TRBV18 and TRBJ2-5, with a tentative D call TRBD1 (5 bases). Germline lookup yields CDR1 KGHSH and CDR2 LQKENI. This CDR3 is 15 amino acids long. V lost 3 bases and J 2 bases, leaving 13 bases between the germline ends. The CDR3 region is CASSPLQAGQETQYF. Here the CDR3 DNA reads TGTGCCAGCTCACCTTTACAGGCCGGACAAGAGACCCAGTACTTC.

The chain is built from TRBV27 and TRBJ1-2; TRBD1 matches at 9 bases. Trimming at V came to 3 bases and at J to 10 bases, leaving 12 bases not matched to a gene. CDR1 and CDR2 (germline): MNHEY, SMNVEV (reference sequence). CDR3 length: 15 amino acids. The DNA for the CDR3 is TGTGCCAGCAGTTTTAACAGGGGGCTCGTCCGCGACTACACCTTC. Its translation is CASSFNRGLVRDYTF.

The chain employs TRBV19 and TRBJ1-1; weak D call: TRBD1 (5 bases). Deletions cut 3 bases from V and 1 base from J, with 12 bases between. This CDR3 is built from 15 residues. Per germline, CDR1 LNHDA and CDR2 SQIVND (reference sequence). The CDR3 reads CASSMTGRSNTEAFF. In DNA, the CDR3 is TGTGCCAGTAGTATGACGGGACGGTCGAACACTGAAGCTTTCTTT.

V is TRBV15 and J is TRBJ1-2; D may be TRBD1 (6 bases). The CDR3 extends over 18 amino acids. The V end lost 3 bases, the J end lost 3 bases, and 23 bases lay between the germline ends. Germline-derived CDR1 and CDR2 are LNHNV and YYDKDF (reference sequence). The CDR3: CATSSLPQGLGGDYGYTF. The CDR3 DNA reads as TGTGCCACCAGCAGTTTGCCCCAGGGGCTGGGAGGGGACTATGGCTACACCTTC.

The rearrangement uses TRBV6-6 and TRBJ2-7, with 8 positions matching TRBD1. Trimming cost V 5 bases and J 4 bases; bases outside gene matches: 7. CDR1 and CDR2 from the germline V gene are MNHNY and SVGAGI (reference sequence). The CDR3 contains 14 residues. The CDR3, as DNA: TGTGCCAGCAGTAAGACAGGGGCGCGTTACGAGCAGTACTTC. It codes for CASSKTGARYEQYF.

The J gene is TRBJ1-1, the V gene TRBV18, with D perhaps matching TRBD1 (5 bases). Germline CDR1 reads KGHSH; CDR2 reads LQKENI. Trimming removed 3 bases from V and 1 base from J, with 12 bases in between. This CDR3 has 15 residues. In DNA form, the CDR3 reads TGTGCCAGCTCACCCCAGGGTTTTGGGAACACTGAAGCTTTCTTT. Its protein product is CASSPQGFGNTEAFF.

The chain recombines TRBV6-1 with TRBJ2-7; possible D gene TRBD1, 6 bases. The CDR3 extends over 15 amino acids. Deletions cut 7 bases from V and 0 bases from J, with 16 bases between. CDR1 is MNHNS, CDR2 SASEGT, per germline. CDR3 sequence: CASIPPGHPSYEQYF. DNA for the CDR3: TGTGCCAGCATTCCGCCGGGACACCCCTCCTACGAGCAGTACTTC.